The 18 T cell receptor beta chains below all came from one sample that was sequenced in a study of T-cell memory formation after mild COVID-19. A single record per CDR3 protein comes from TCRdb applying MiXCR to the 5' RACE reads. The table records approximately 170,000 distinct CDR3 sequences, about an eighth of them present only once. Input material: PBMCs or a T cell subset sorted from them (not recorded which). These receptors were obtained from a man aged 18 to 29 who had mild COVID-19 (a few samples of this study predate the infection). Cell type and time point are not known.

This clonotype turned up a few times. The chain's CDR3 is CASSRGNGADTQYF. The CDR3 DNA reads as TGTGCCAGCAGCCGCGGGAACGGGGCAGATACGCAGTATTTT. The chain couples TRBV7-2 to TRBJ2-3, with D possibly TRBD2 on 6 matching bases. The germline gives CDR1 SGHTA, CDR2 FQGNSA. The CDR3 loop spans 14 amino acids. Deletions cut 5 bases from V and 4 bases from J, with 13 bases between.

This sequence joins TRBV3-1 and TRBJ2-7; D is undetermined. Germline V gene lookup returns CDR1 LGHDT and CDR2 YNNKEL (reference sequence). V lost 0 bases and J lost 8, with 8 bases in between. The CDR3 is made up of 12 amino acids. The CDR3 DNA reads TGTGCCAGCAGCCAAGAGCAACGGAAGCAGTACTTC. Translation: CASSQEQRKQYF.

This clonotype was detected ten times or more. The chain has TRBV7-2 and TRBJ1-2, with a tentative D call TRBD1 (6 bases). Germline V CDR1 and CDR2: SGHTA, FQGNSA. V was shortened by 5 bases and J by 7 bases, with 14 bases between the two germline ends. The CDR3 has 13 residues. The CDR3 sequence is CASSPQGNSGYTF. For the CDR3, the DNA is TGTGCCAGCAGCCCTCAGGGGAATTCTGGCTACACCTTC.

Details on this clonotype: The junction departs from the called germline gene at one end, perhaps through a read error. V and J are TRBV6-2 or TRBV6-3 and TRBJ1-1; D remains ambiguous. The germline V gene has CDR1 MNHEY and CDR2 SVGEGT. This CDR3 is built from 11 residues. The CDR3 region has the DNA TGTGCCAGCAGTTACTGGCAGGAGTGGGTCTTT. Translation gives CASSYWQEWVF.

This clonotype turned up a few times. CDR3 DNA sequence: TGTGCCAGCAGTTTCGGGACTAGCTACAATGAGCAGTTCTTC. As protein: CASSFGTSYNEQFF. The V gene is TRBV12-3 or TRBV12-4, the J gene TRBJ2-1; 8 nucleotides line up with TRBD2. V gave up 3 bases and J gave up 3 bases; unmatched junction bases: 1. This CDR3 contains 14 residues.

This clonotype was seen ten or more times. The gene calls are TRBV6-1 and TRBJ2-1; 10 bases line up with TRBD1. The length of the CDR3 is 14 residues. V lost 5 bases and J lost 4; bases outside the gene matches: 2. Germline V lookup: CDR1 MNHNS, CDR2 SASEGT. CDR3 residues: CASSQDRGYNEQFF. For the CDR3, the DNA is TGTGCCAGCAGTCAGGACAGGGGGTACAATGAGCAGTTCTTC.

This clonotype was observed at least ten times. This rearrangement joins TRBV20-1 to TRBJ2-4; D not resolved. V was pared by 6 bases and J by 8 bases, with 20 bases between. Germline values: CDR1 DFQATT, CDR2 SNEGSKA (reference sequence). The CDR3 totals 14 residues. The CDR3 is CSAQSGSSTDIQYF. The CDR3 DNA reads TGCAGTGCCCAATCGGGCAGTTCAACGGACATTCAGTACTTC.

This sequence joins TRBV9 and TRBJ2-5; 10 bases are shared with TRBD2. V trimming: 0 bases; J trimming: 5 bases; junction bases outside the gene matches: 10. The CDR3 totals 17 residues. CDR1 SGDLS and CDR2 YYNGEE come from the germline V gene. CDR3 nucleotides: TGTGCCAGCAGCGTAGGAAAACTAGCGGGGTCTTGGGAGACCCAGTACTTC. Translation gives CASSVGKLAGSWETQYF.

The rearrangement joins TRBV10-3 to TRBJ2-7, with 9 bases aligning to TRBD1. With V trimmed by 6 bases and J by 9 bases, 18 bases remained unmatched. Germline values: CDR1 ENHRY, CDR2 SYGVKD. The CDR3 spans 16 residues. CDR3 loop: CAISDSSRDRVARQYV. The CDR3 DNA reads as TGTGCCATCAGCGACTCTTCCCGGGACAGGGTGGCTCGGCAGTACGTC.

In regard to this clonotype: A clone one base away is much larger, so this may be a read error. This CDR3 reads CASSPPTSGGLSYEQYF. CDR3 coding DNA: TGCGCCAGCAGCCCACCTACTAGCGGGGGCTTATCCTACGAGCAGTACTTC. This chain links TRBV5-1 with TRBJ2-7; 11 nucleotides match TRBD2. V lost 4 bases and J lost 1; bases outside the gene matches: 10. The CDR3 runs to 17 residues. The germline CDR1 and CDR2 sequences are SGHRS and YFSETQ. The full variable domain, in which reference TRBV5-1 and TRBJ2-7 provide the parts outside the CDR3, is KAGVTQTPRYLIKTRGQQVTLSCSPISGHRSVSWYQQTPGQGLQFLFEYFSETQRNKGNFPGRFSGRQFSNSRSEMNVSTLELGDSALYLCASSPPTSGGLSYEQYFGPGTRLTVT.

This clonotype was observed a few times. The chain joins TRBV7-3 to TRBJ2-2; 8 bases are shared with TRBD1. Germline values: CDR1 SGHTA, CDR2 FQGTGA. The CDR3 is made up of 16 amino acids. V was pared by 6 bases and J by 5 bases, with 11 bases of the junction left unmatched. The CDR3 sequence is CASSQTRDRLTGELFF. The CDR3 DNA sequence: TGTGCCAGCAGTCAGACCCGGGACAGGTTGACCGGGGAGCTGTTTTTT. The entire variable domain, with the rest obtained from reference TRBV7-3 and TRBJ2-2, is as follows: GAGVSQTPSNKVTEKGKYVELRCDPISGHTALYWYRQSLGQGPEFLIYFQGTGAADDSGLPNDRFFAVRPEGSVSTLKIQRTERGDSAVYLCASSQTRDRLTGELFFGEGSRLTVL.

V usage is TRBV11-2 and J usage is TRBJ2-4, with D possibly TRBD2 on 6 matching bases. The CDR3 spans 15 residues. Trimming took off 2 bases at V and 5 bases at J, with 13 bases between the two ends. The germline gives CDR1 SGHAT, CDR2 FQNNGV. Written as DNA, the CDR3 is TGTGCCAGCAGCTTACACGAGGGACTCCAAAACATTCAGTACTTC. It translates to CASSLHEGLQNIQYF.

The rearrangement links TRBV11-2 to TRBJ1-1, with D perhaps matching TRBD1 (6 bases). The length of the CDR3 is 14 residues. V gave up 2 bases and J gave up 6 bases, with 13 bases separating them. Per germline, CDR1 SGHAT and CDR2 FQNNGV. The CDR3 coding sequence is TGTGCCAGCAGCTTACGGGGGGGCAGAGCTGAAGCTTTCTTT. Translated, it gives CASSLRGGRAEAFF. Complete variable domain (other parts from reference TRBV11-2 and TRBJ1-1): EAGVAQSPRYKIIEKRQSVAFWCNPISGHATLYWYQQILGQGPKLLIQFQNNGVVDDSQLPKDRFSAERLKGVDSTLKIQPAKLEDSAVYLCASSLRGGRAEAFFGQGTRLTVV.

CDR3 DNA: TGTGCCAGCAGCTTAGTCAGGGGCCGGGAGACCCAGTACTTC. Its protein is CASSLVRGRETQYF. The V gene is TRBV7-9, the J gene TRBJ2-5, with D tentatively TRBD1 (6 bases). Germline V gene sequence: CDR1 SEHNR, CDR2 FQNEAQ (reference sequence). Deletions cut 1 base from V and 5 bases from J, with 11 bases between. This CDR3 spans 14 amino acids. The complete variable domain, with remaining parts taken from reference TRBV7-9 and TRBJ2-5, reads DTGVSQNPRHKITKRGQNVTFRCDPISEHNRLYWYRQTLGQGPEFLTYFQNEAQLEKSRLLSDRFSAERPKGSFSTLEIQRTEQGDSAMYLCASSLVRGRETQYFGPGTRLLVL.

The chain is built from TRBV12-3 or TRBV12-4 and TRBJ2-7; 7 bases line up with TRBD1. V lost 2 bases to trimming and J lost 2 bases; unmatched junction nucleotides: 3. The CDR3 has 14 amino acids. The CDR3 sequence: CASSLIRGPYEQYF. CDR3 DNA sequence: TGTGCCAGCAGTTTAATAAGGGGGCCCTACGAGCAGTACTTC.

The genes are TRBV18 and TRBJ2-7; D could derive from TRBD1 or TRBD2 (5 bases each). The CDR3 sequence is 15 residues long. CDR1 and CDR2 (germline): KGHSH, LQKENI. Trimming pared 4 bases from V and 4 bases from J, leaving 17 bases between. The CDR3 nucleotides are TGTGCCAGCTCACTGGGACGGACTGGGCCTTACGAGCAGTACGTC. Translation: CASSLGRTGPYEQYV.

Only a few counts were recorded for this clonotype. A junction boundary mismatches the germline segment, possibly from a read error. J is TRBJ1-2 and V is TRBV9; no clear D gene. Germline V CDR1 and CDR2: SGDLS, YYNGEE. The CDR3 extends over 12 amino acids. The CDR3 DNA reads TGTGCCAGCAGCGTAGGGTTACGTGTTCCCCACTTC. Translated: CASSVGLRVPHF. Full variable domain (missing parts from reference TRBV9 and TRBJ1-2): DSGVTQTPKHLITATGQRVTLRCSPRSGDLSVYWYQQSLDQGLQFLIQYYNGEERAKGNILERFSAQQFPDLHSELNLSSLELGDSALYFCASSVGLRVPHFGSGTRLTVV.

The chain combines TRBV7-2 with TRBJ2-5; a weak D match, TRBD2 (5 bases). Germline CDR1 is SGHTA and CDR2 is FQGNSA. The CDR3 runs to 14 residues. Trimming pared 5 bases from V and 1 base from J, leaving 11 bases between. The CDR3 spells CASSRRTVQETQYF. As DNA, the CDR3 is TGTGCCAGCAGCCGAAGGACTGTCCAAGAGACCCAGTACTTC.